These 2 T cell receptor beta chains were all obtained from the same sample, sequenced in a study of blood T cell repertoires in COVID-19. Sequencing used immunoSEQ multiplex PCR; TCRdb keeps in-frame clones, though not all of them. The sample lists 230,000 or so clones; 70% to 85% were seen once. Sequenced: peripheral blood. These receptors all come from a woman in her thirties or forties who had recovered from COVID-19.

The rearrangement joins TRBV19 to TRBJ2-3, with D unresolved. V was trimmed by 4 bases and J by 6 bases, leaving 11 bases between them. The germline V gene has CDR1 LNHDA and CDR2 SQIVND (reference sequence). The CDR3 has 13 amino acids. CDR3 sequence reads: CASSTSERDTQYF. The CDR3 DNA is TGTGCCAGTAGTACCTCCGAGAGGGATACGCAGTATTTT.

This sequence joins TRBV28 and TRBJ1-5; D gene unclear. CDR3 length: 14 amino acids. Looked up from germline, CDR1 is MDHEN and CDR2 is SYDVKM. The V end was cut by 5 bases, the J end by 7 bases, with 15 bases between. As DNA, the CDR3 is TGTGCCAGCAGTGTCGGCGGGATTGGACAGCCCCAGCATTTT. Protein product: CASSVGGIGQPQHF.